This T cell receptor beta chain was retrieved from a study of control samples from healthy donors and cancer patients. Using immunoSEQ multiplex PCR, the repertoire was profiled, and TCRdb retains in-frame clones only, with some absent. The sample holds 100,000 to 150,000 clones, 89% seen once. J gave up 7 bases and V 2 bases, and 17 bases lay outside the gene matches. Germline V gene sequence: CDR1 MNHEY, CDR2 SVGEGT. This CDR3 contains 17 residues. This sequence originates from a man aged 45-65 years with head and neck cancer. The chain has TRBV6-2 or TRBV6-3 and TRBJ2-7; 7 bases are a match to TRBD2. The sequenced sample was PBMCs. The CDR3 protein is CASSYTASGPSGREQYF. The CDR3 DNA sequence: TGTGCCAGCAGTTACACGGCTAGCGGTCCCTCGGGGAGAGAGCAGTACTTC.